This entry lists 31 T cell receptor beta chains sequenced from one sample in a study of graft-versus-host responses after intestinal transplantation. Plates contained approximately 200,000 CFSE-labeled responder cells and approximately 200,000 irradiated, violet-dye-labeled stimulator cells. The method was immunoSEQ multiplex PCR; TCRdb's version includes in-frame clones alone and lacks a portion of them. Of 20,000 to 25,000 clones listed, roughly 44% are singletons. Sequenced material: alloreactive CD8+ T cells from a mixed lymphocyte reaction culture, taken before transplantation. The subset here: CFSE-low proliferating T cells sorted from approximately 6-day pre-transplant mixed lymphocyte reaction (GvH or HvG direction). These receptors all come from a human patient who was an organ donor for intestinal transplantation.

By share, this clone ranks as medium-sized. The V and J genes are TRBV28 and TRBJ1-2; a weak D match, TRBD1 (6 bases). Germline CDR1 reads MDHEN; CDR2 reads SYDVKM. CDR3 length equals 14 residues. V lost 4 bases, J lost 4 bases, and 13 bases lay in between. The CDR3 loop is CASSSSDSFYGYTF. As DNA, the CDR3 is TGTGCCAGCAGTTCCTCGGACAGTTTCTATGGCTACACCTTC.

V is TRBV30 and J is TRBJ2-3; no reliable D call. Germline V gene sequence: CDR1 GTSNPN, CDR2 SVGIG (reference sequence). V was clipped by 0 bases and J by 5 bases, with 6 bases between them. The CDR3 spans 12 residues. The CDR3 loop reads CAWSVSGDTQYF. DNA for the CDR3: TGTGCCTGGAGTGTATCCGGAGATACGCAGTATTTT.

This clone was counted between two and nine times. This chain connects TRBV21-1 to TRBJ2-5; TRBD2, as called in the table, went unchecked against the DNA. TRBV21-1 is a listed pseudogene. The CDR3 is 15 residues long. CDR3 bases: TGTGCCAGCAGCTCCCACCGGGGAGTTACTGAGACCCAGTACTTC. Its protein is CASSSHRGVTETQYF.

The rearrangement uses TRBV10-3 and TRBJ1-5; D not certain. V lost 5 bases, J lost 7 bases, and 12 bases lay in between. CDR3 length: 13 residues. The germline V gene encodes CDR1 ENHRY and CDR2 SYGVKD. CDR3: CAISPEVGQPQHF. The CDR3 DNA is TGTGCCATCAGTCCTGAGGTAGGGCAGCCCCAGCATTTT.

V usage is TRBV5-7 and J usage is TRBJ2-7; 8 bases fit TRBD1. TRBV5-7 is given ORF status, its function remaining uncertain. Trimming took 0 bases from V and 5 from J; bases not matched to a gene: 1. The CDR3 is 13 amino acids. In DNA, the CDR3 is TGTGCCAGCAGCTTGGGACAGGGGAACGAGCAGTACTTC. Its translation is CASSLGQGNEQYF.

This chain uses TRBV29-1 with TRBJ2-4; D uncertain. CDR1 is SQVTM, CDR2 ANQGSEA, per germline. V was pared by 4 bases and J by 7 bases, with 14 bases between. CDR3 length equals 13 residues. The CDR3 sequence: CSVVSPTLNIQYF. The CDR3 DNA follows: TGCAGCGTTGTTAGCCCTACCCTGAACATTCAGTACTTC.

V usage is TRBV27 and J usage is TRBJ2-7, with D possibly TRBD1 on 6 matching bases. The CDR3 covers 14 residues. V was shortened by 3 bases and J by 3 bases, with 12 bases between the two germline ends. Germline CDR1 is MNHEY and CDR2 is SMNVEV (reference sequence). Here the CDR3 DNA reads TGTGCCAGCAGTTTGTACCCGGGACACTACGAGCAGTACTTC. This gives the protein CASSLYPGHYEQYF.

V gene TRBV6-5 combines with J gene TRBJ2-2; 8 bases map to TRBD2. The CDR3 is 13 residues long. Looked up from germline, CDR1 is MNHEY and CDR2 is SVGAGI. For the CDR3, the DNA is TGTCAAGGCGGGAGGCCTAACACCGGGGAGCTGTTTTTT. Translating it yields CQGGRPNTGELFF.

The V and J genes are TRBV7-9 and TRBJ1-3; the D is unclear. CDR1 is SEHNR, CDR2 FQNEAQ, per germline (reference sequence). The CDR3 length is 10 residues. V was clipped by 8 bases and J by 3 bases, with 2 bases between them. This CDR3 reads CASGGNTIYF. The CDR3 DNA follows: TGTGCCAGCGGTGGAAACACCATATATTTT.

This chain links TRBV4-3 with TRBJ1-2; D might be TRBD1 (5 bases). The germline V gene encodes CDR1 LGHNA and CDR2 YSLEER. Trimming cost V 5 bases and J 4 bases, with 14 bases left between them. The CDR3 runs to 14 residues. CDR3 protein: CASSRGRKTYGYTF. CDR3 nucleotide sequence: TGCGCCAGCAGCAGGGGTCGAAAGACCTATGGCTACACCTTC.

This sequence joins TRBV19 and TRBJ2-7; D is possibly TRBD2 (6 bases). The germline V and J ends were trimmed by 3 bases and 2 bases, with 11 bases remaining between them. CDR1 and CDR2 (germline): LNHDA, SQIVND (reference sequence). This CDR3 region has 14 residues. CDR3: CASSIGWGAYEQYF. CDR3 nucleotides: TGTGCCAGTAGTATTGGGTGGGGGGCCTACGAGCAGTACTTC.

The chain joins TRBV4-3 to TRBJ2-7; TRBD1 aligns across 7 bases. Germline assignment: CDR1 LGHNA and CDR2 YSLEER. The CDR3 runs to 15 residues. V gave up 0 bases and J gave up 4 bases; unmatched junction bases: 6. CDR3 DNA sequence: TGCGCCAGCAGCCAAGATCAGGGACAGTGGTACGAGCAGTACTTC. This gives the protein CASSQDQGQWYEQYF.

This clone occurred a few times. The rearrangement uses TRBV4-3 and TRBJ2-7; D gene ambiguous. The CDR3 loop spans 14 amino acids. The germline V gene encodes CDR1 LGHNA and CDR2 YSLEER. With 4 bases removed from V and 3 bases from J, the gap between germline ends came to 13 bases. CDR3 region: CASSPQLGIYEQYF. CDR3 bases: TGCGCCAGCAGCCCCCAGTTGGGGATCTACGAGCAGTACTTC.

This clone occurred a few times. The chain couples TRBV6-1 to TRBJ1-5; D gene ambiguous. The CDR3 consists of 15 residues. The ends were cut back, 5 bases at V and 2 bases at J, with 13 bases in the middle. Germline V gene sequence: CDR1 MNHNS, CDR2 SASEGT. The CDR3 DNA reads TGTGCCAGCAGTCCGGACGCCCAGGGCAATCAGCCCCAGCATTTT. It specifies CASSPDAQGNQPQHF.

V and J are TRBV10-1 and TRBJ2-1; no firm D call. Germline V lookup: CDR1 WNHNN, CDR2 SYGVQD (reference sequence). The CDR3 runs to 15 residues. V was clipped by 3 bases and J by 0 bases, with 9 bases between them. The CDR3 DNA reads as TGCGCCAGCAGTGAAGACCCGTTCTCCTACAATGAGCAGTTCTTC. Its protein is CASSEDPFSYNEQFF.

This clone is medium-sized. The chain is built from TRBV4-1 and TRBJ2-1; D is undetermined. The CDR3 length is 12 residues. Germline loops: CDR1 MGHRA, CDR2 YSYEKL. The V and J ends lost 1 base and 10 bases respectively, with 8 bases between them. The CDR3 loop is CASSQGSKEQFF. In DNA form, the CDR3 reads TGCGCCAGCAGCCAAGGAAGTAAAGAGCAGTTCTTC.

The CDR3 region is CASSFRDRGPDEQYF. DNA for the CDR3: TGTGCCAGCAGTTTCCGGGACAGGGGACCGGACGAGCAGTACTTC. The chain is built from TRBV28 and TRBJ2-7, with 10 positions matching TRBD1. V was pared by 3 bases and J by 5 bases, with 7 bases of the junction left unmatched. The CDR3 covers 15 residues. Per the germline V gene, CDR1 is MDHEN and CDR2 is SYDVKM.

This chain uses TRBV4-1 with TRBJ2-1; 10 bases fit TRBD2. The length of the CDR3 is 19 residues. Germline CDR1 and CDR2: MGHRA and YSYEKL. V was pared by 0 bases and J by 4 bases, with 12 bases of the junction left unmatched. CDR3 residues: CASSQEIIGGLAKYNEQFF. As DNA, the CDR3 is TGCGCCAGCAGCCAAGAAATCATCGGGGGACTAGCGAAGTACAATGAGCAGTTCTTC.

This clone was counted a few times. The gene calls are TRBV2 and TRBJ1-4, with TRBD1 as a possible D gene (6 bases). Germline V gene data show CDR1 as SNHLY and CDR2 as FYNNEI. V lost 2 bases to trimming and J lost 7 bases, with 11 bases between them. This CDR3 region has 14 residues. The CDR3 here is CASSEWDNREKLFF. DNA of the CDR3: TGTGCCAGCAGTGAATGGGACAATCGTGAAAAACTGTTTTTT.

The V call is TRBV4-3, the J call TRBJ2-2; D possibly corresponds to TRBD2 (6 bases). The V end lost 3 bases, the J end lost 4 bases, and 12 bases lay between the germline ends. CDR3 length: 15 amino acids. Germline V gives CDR1 LGHNA, CDR2 YSLEER. Written as DNA, the CDR3 is TGCGCCAGCAGCCACGGGGGAGCGGGCACCGGGGAGCTGTTTTTT. Its protein product is CASSHGGAGTGELFF.

The chain links TRBV20-1 to TRBJ2-1, with no clear D. Trimming pared 5 bases from V and 7 bases from J, leaving 6 bases between. CDR3 length: 10 residues. Germline V gene lookup returns CDR1 DFQATT and CDR2 SNEGSKA (reference sequence). In DNA, the CDR3 is TGCAGTGCTCAGAGGAATGAGCAGTTCTTC. Protein sequence: CSAQRNEQFF.

The chain couples TRBV9 to TRBJ2-5; TRBD2 agrees at 14 bases. CDR1 is SGDLS and CDR2 is YYNGEE in the germline V gene. V lost 6 bases to trimming and J lost 1 base; unmatched junction nucleotides: 5. The CDR3 is 16 residues long. The CDR3 protein is CASTPGLAGVQETQYF. The CDR3 DNA reads TGTGCCAGCACCCCGGGACTAGCGGGGGTCCAAGAGACCCAGTACTTC. The entire variable domain, with the rest obtained from reference TRBV9 and TRBJ2-5, is as follows: DSGVTQTPKHLITATGQRVTLRCSPRSGDLSVYWYQQSLDQGLQFLIQYYNGEERAKGNILERFSAQQFPDLHSELNLSSLELGDSALYFCASTPGLAGVQETQYFGPGTRLLVL.

This clone appeared a few times. This chain uses TRBV5-1 with TRBJ1-1, with D tentatively TRBD1 (5 bases). This CDR3 is 15 amino acids long. Trimming shortened V by 2 bases and J by 1 base, and 12 bases separated the two germline ends. Germline CDR1 and CDR2: SGHRS and YFSETQ. CDR3 sequence (DNA): TGCGCCAGCAGCTTTTTCGGGGGAACGAACACTGAAGCTTTCTTT. Its protein product is CASSFFGGTNTEAFF.

The gene calls are TRBV7-9 and TRBJ2-7; D remains unclear. The V end was cut by 1 base, the J end by 0 bases, with 4 bases between. CDR1 is SEHNR and CDR2 is FQNEAQ in the germline V gene (reference sequence). This CDR3 has 13 residues. CDR3 sequence reads: CASSLDSSYEQYF. CDR3 nucleotides: TGTGCCAGCAGCTTAGACAGCTCCTACGAGCAGTACTTC.

This clone was seen only a few times. V usage is TRBV28 and J usage is TRBJ2-2, with 8 bases identical to TRBD1. This CDR3 spans 15 amino acids. Germline CDR1 MDHEN, CDR2 SYDVKM. V lost 4 bases and J lost 4; bases outside the gene matches: 5. CDR3 region: CASSWGQAFTGELFF. As DNA, the CDR3 is TGTGCCAGCAGTTGGGGACAGGCCTTCACCGGGGAGCTGTTTTTT. Full variable domain (missing parts from reference TRBV28 and TRBJ2-2): DVKVTQSSRYLVKRTGEKVFLECVQDMDHENMFWYRQDPGLGLRLIYFSYDVKMKEKGDIPEGYSVSREKKERFSLILESASTNQTSMYLCASSWGQAFTGELFFGEGSRLTVL.

The genes are TRBV4-1 and TRBJ2-1, with D tentatively TRBD1 (7 bases). Germline V lookup: CDR1 MGHRA, CDR2 YSYEKL. CDR3 length: 16 residues. V gave up 4 bases and J gave up 1 base, with 14 bases separating them. The CDR3 sequence: CASSPRGALSYNEQFF. The CDR3 nucleotides are TGCGCCAGCAGCCCCAGGGGGGCCTTGTCCTACAATGAGCAGTTCTTC.

The chain has TRBV7-3 and TRBJ2-3, with 7 bases lining up with TRBD2. The V gene's germline CDR1 is SGHTA and CDR2 FQGTGA. Trimming at V came to 2 bases and at J to 7 bases, leaving 9 bases not matched to a gene. The CDR3 covers 15 residues. CDR3 in amino acids: CASSLLGTTWHTQYF. The CDR3 DNA reads as TGTGCCAGCAGCTTATTGGGGACTACCTGGCATACGCAGTATTTT.

This clone has only a few counts. J is TRBJ1-2 and V is TRBV4-1, with 10 bases fitting TRBD1. The CDR3 sequence is 15 residues long. Trimming took 2 bases from V and 7 from J; bases not matched to a gene: 7. Germline V gene sequence: CDR1 MGHRA, CDR2 YSYEKL. CDR3 DNA: TGCGCCAGCAGCCAACATGGGACAGGGGCTCGTGGCTACACCTTC. It translates to CASSQHGTGARGYTF.

The J gene is TRBJ1-5, the V gene TRBV27, with D uncertain. Trimming removed 0 bases at V and 3 bases at J, with 6 bases between. The germline gives CDR1 MNHEY, CDR2 SMNVEV (reference sequence). The CDR3 consists of 14 residues. The CDR3 region has the DNA TGTGCCAGCAGTTTATCAGGGATCAATCAGCCCCAGCATTTT. Translating it yields CASSLSGINQPQHF.

V and J are TRBV6-4 and TRBJ1-1; D might be TRBD1 (6 bases). Trimming pared 5 bases from V and 10 bases from J, leaving 11 bases between. Germline V lookup: CDR1 MRHNA, CDR2 SNTAGT. The CDR3 runs 11 residues. The CDR3 bases are TGTGCCAGCAGTTCCGGAGGGGGAGCTTTCTTT. Its translation is CASSSGGGAFF.

The genes are TRBV5-6 and TRBJ2-1, with D maybe TRBD2 (6 bases). The length of the CDR3 is 18 residues. CDR1 and CDR2 (germline): SGHDT, YYEEEE. V lost 1 base, J lost 0 bases, and 17 bases lay in between. In DNA, the CDR3 is TGTGCCAGCAGCTTGTTTACCGGGAGTTCCGACTCCTACAATGAGCAGTTCTTC. Protein product: CASSLFTGSSDSYNEQFF.